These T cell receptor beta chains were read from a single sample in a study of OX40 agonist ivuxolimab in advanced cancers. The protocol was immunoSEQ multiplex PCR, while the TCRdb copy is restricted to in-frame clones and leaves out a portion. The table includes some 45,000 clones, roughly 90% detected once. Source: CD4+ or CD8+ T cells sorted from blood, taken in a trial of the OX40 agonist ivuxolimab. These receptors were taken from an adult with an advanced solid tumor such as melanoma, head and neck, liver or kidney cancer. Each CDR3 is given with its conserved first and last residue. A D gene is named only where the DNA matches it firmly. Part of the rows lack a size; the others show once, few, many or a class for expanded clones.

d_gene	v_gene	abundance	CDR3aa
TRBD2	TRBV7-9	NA	CASSSRLAGETDTQYF
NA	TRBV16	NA	CASSQSVAKNIQYF
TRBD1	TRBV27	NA	CASSFRQTGEKFF
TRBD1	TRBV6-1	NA	CASTPDRGQGEQYF
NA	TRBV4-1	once	CASSQTTGYSGNTIYF
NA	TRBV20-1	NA	CSADLAEGFF
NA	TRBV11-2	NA	CASSSPRYSTDTQYF
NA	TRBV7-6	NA	CASSPRDRDTQYF
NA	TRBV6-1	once	CASSEDNASGDTQYF
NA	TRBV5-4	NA	CASSGQEDNYGYTF
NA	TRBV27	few	CASSLSRGWNAEAFF
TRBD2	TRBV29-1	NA	CSGGRSGDEQYF
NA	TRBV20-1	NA	CSADWNGELFF
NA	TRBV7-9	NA	CASGPGPHYEQYF
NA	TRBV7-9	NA	CASRRPNTEAFF
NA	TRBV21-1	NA	CASSKSGTGRQPQHF
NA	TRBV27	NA	CASSKGLTQYF
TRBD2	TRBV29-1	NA	CSAWLAGGFSNEQFF
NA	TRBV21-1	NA	CASSKADRDPLDEQYF
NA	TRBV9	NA	CASNPTGGYTDTQYF
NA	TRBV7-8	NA	CASSLSPLGRDLSVGTDTQYF
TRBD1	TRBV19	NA	CASTVDRESQPQHF
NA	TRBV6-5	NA	CASSYSNGETYEQYF
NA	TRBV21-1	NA	CASSNRYGTGGSSGANVLTF
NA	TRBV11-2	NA	CASSLEFAENQPQHF
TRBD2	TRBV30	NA	CAWSGGLAGVIRTDTQYF
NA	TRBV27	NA	CASSPSEGESYNEQFF
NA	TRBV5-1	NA	CASSPGGELFF
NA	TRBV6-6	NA	CASRPLDVDNEQFF
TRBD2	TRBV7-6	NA	CASSLLAGVRETQYF
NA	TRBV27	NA	CASSFSRGPISYEQYF
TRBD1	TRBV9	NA	CASSVTTGTNYGYTF
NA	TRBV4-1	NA	CASSKREKLFF
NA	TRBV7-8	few	CASSIHRQPQHF
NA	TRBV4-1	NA	CASSQVKRDKWFF
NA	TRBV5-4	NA	CASSHGTSTDTQYF
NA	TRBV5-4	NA	CASSGTESEQYF
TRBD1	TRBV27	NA	CASSETGENTEAFF
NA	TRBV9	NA	CASSVTDSGANVLTF
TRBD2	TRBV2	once	CASSSGGNEQFF
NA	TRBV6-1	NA	CASSDADLMWDGPSFF
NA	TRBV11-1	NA	CASSPPSPTDTQYF
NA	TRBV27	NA	CASSVRGHEWNEQFF
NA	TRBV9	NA	CASSVASSGSYEQYF
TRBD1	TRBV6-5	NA	CASSPGQGPYNEQFF
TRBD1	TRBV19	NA	CASSTGTGSYEQYF
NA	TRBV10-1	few	CASSDSLTNYGYTF
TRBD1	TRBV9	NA	CASSVAGTGSGYTF
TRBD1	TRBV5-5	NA	CASSLEGALPTNSPLHF
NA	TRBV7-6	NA	CASSLRVPDEQYF